These 29 T cell receptor beta chains share one sample of origin, sequenced in a study of shared clonotypes between healthy human individuals. Only CD45RO-negative cells positively selected for CCR7 counted as naive CD8 cells, so terminally differentiated effector memory CD45RA+ cells were excluded. Profiled with immunoSEQ multiplex PCR; TCRdb holds only in-frame clones, not every one. The table shows about 2.1 million clones, with around 93% occurring only once. Sequencing was carried out using naive CD8+ T cells from PBMCs. These receptors were obtained from a young man in good health. Some clones in this sample may be carry-over from other donors' samples.

The genes are TRBV5-8 and TRBJ2-5; D could derive from TRBD1 or TRBD2 (5 bases each). V was pared by 0 bases and J by 4 bases, with 13 bases between. The germline gives CDR1 SGHTS, CDR2 YDEGEE. This CDR3 is built from 15 residues. In nucleotides, the CDR3 is TGTGCCAGCAGCTTGGCCGTGGGGGTCGGAGAGACCCAGTACTTC. It encodes CASSLAVGVGETQYF.

Here the CDR3 reads CASRPGQAIPYEQYF. CDR3 nucleotide sequence: TGTGCCAGCAGACCGGGACAGGCGATTCCCTACGAGCAGTACTTC. V is TRBV6-5 and J is TRBJ2-7, with 8 bases that match TRBD1. The germline V gene encodes CDR1 MNHEY and CDR2 SVGAGI. Unmatched junction bases numbered 9, after V lost 6 bases and J lost 2 bases. The CDR3 has 15 amino acids.

The V call is TRBV27, the J call TRBJ2-3; the match to TRBD2 covers 7 bases. CDR3 length: 16 amino acids. Germline CDR1 MNHEY, CDR2 SMNVEV (reference sequence). V lost 2 bases and J lost 3; bases outside the gene matches: 8. CDR3: CASSLGGLLSTDTQYF. DNA for the CDR3: TGTGCCAGCAGTTTAGGGGGACTATTATCAACAGATACGCAGTATTTT.

The J gene is TRBJ2-3, the V gene TRBV15; weak D call: TRBD2 (5 bases). V was cut by 3 bases and J by 7 bases, with 17 bases left in between. The germline V gene has CDR1 LNHNV and CDR2 YYDKDF (reference sequence). The CDR3 extends over 15 amino acids. DNA for the CDR3: TGTGCCACCAGCAGCGGGGTAAGCCGGCAAAATACGCAGTATTTT. It encodes CATSSGVSRQNTQYF. The full variable domain, in which reference TRBV15 and TRBJ2-3 provide the parts outside the CDR3, is DAMVIQNPRYQVTQFGKPVTLSCSQTLNHNVMYWYQQKSSQAPKLLFHYYDKDFNNEADTPDNFQSRRPNTSFCFLDIRSPGLGDTAMYLCATSSGVSRQNTQYFGPGTRLTVL.

Notes on this clone: The sample has other DNA sequences that encode this CDR3 too. CDR3 protein: CASSFGRSSYEQYF. CDR3 DNA: TGTGCCAGCAGCTTCGGGAGGAGCTCCTACGAGCAGTACTTC. The rearrangement uses TRBV5-6 and TRBJ2-7; 7 nucleotides line up with TRBD2. Trimming removed 2 bases from V and 0 bases from J; junction bases left unmatched: 2. CDR1 is SGHDT and CDR2 is YYEEEE in the germline V gene. The CDR3 has 14 residues.

The V call is TRBV7-2, the J call TRBJ1-5; D remains ambiguous. From germline, CDR1 is SGHTA and CDR2 FQGNSA. This CDR3 comprises 15 residues. The V end was cut by 0 bases, the J end by 8 bases, with 14 bases between. CDR3 amino acids: CASSLAPGRAEPQHF. CDR3 DNA: TGTGCCAGCAGCTTAGCCCCCGGCCGCGCGGAGCCCCAGCATTTT.

In nucleotides, the CDR3 is TGTGCCAGCAGTTCAACGGGGGGCTACACCTTC. Translation gives CASSSTGGYTF. The chain joins TRBV2 to TRBJ1-2; D not resolved. Between the trimmed V and J ends, which lost 5 bases and 8 bases, there was a span of 9 bases. The CDR3 extends over 11 amino acids. Germline V CDR1 and CDR2: SNHLY, FYNNEI. Looking up the rest from reference TRBV2 and TRBJ1-2 gives the full variable domain: EPEVTQTPSHQVTQMGQEVILRCVPISNHLYFYWYRQILGQKVEFLVSFYNNEISEKSEIFDDQFSVERPDGSNFTLKIRSTKLEDSAMYFCASSSTGGYTFGSGTRLTVV.

The rearrangement joins TRBV27 to TRBJ2-1; 12 bases are shared with TRBD2. Trimming took 4 bases from V and 0 from J; bases not matched to a gene: 4. This CDR3 region has 17 residues. From germline, CDR1 is MNHEY and CDR2 SMNVEV (reference sequence). The CDR3 coding sequence is TGTGCCAGCAGTTACGAGACTAGCGGGAGCTCCTACAATGAGCAGTTCTTC. Translated: CASSYETSGSSYNEQFF.

The V gene is TRBV7-2, the J gene TRBJ2-7; 10 nucleotides align to TRBD2. From germline, CDR1 is SGHTA and CDR2 FQGNSA. The V and J ends lost 5 bases and 3 bases, in that order; junction bases with no gene match: 7. This CDR3 is built from 15 residues. As DNA, the CDR3 is TGTGCCAGCAGCACGGTCACTAGCGGGAACTACGAGCAGTACTTC. Translation gives CASSTVTSGNYEQYF. The whole variable domain, filled in from reference TRBV7-2 and TRBJ2-7, reads GAGVSQSPSNKVTEKGKDVELRCDPISGHTALYWYRQSLGQGLEFLIYFQGNSAPDKSGLPSDRFSAERTGGSVSTLTIQRTQQEDSAVYLCASSTVTSGNYEQYFGPGTRLTVT.

The chain uses TRBV2 and TRBJ1-5; TRBD1 matches at 7 bases. The CDR3 sequence is 13 residues long. The V and J ends lost 6 bases and 6 bases, in that order; junction bases with no gene match: 5. CDR1 and CDR2 from the germline V gene are SNHLY and FYNNEI. The CDR3 reads CASRTGAGQPQHF. CDR3 nucleotide sequence: TGTGCCAGCAGAACAGGGGCAGGTCAGCCCCAGCATTTT.

V and J are TRBV11-2 and TRBJ2-7; the match to TRBD2 covers 10 bases. The CDR3 has 16 amino acids. The J segment lost 7 bases and the V segment lost 4 bases, leaving 13 bases of the junction unmatched. The germline V gene has CDR1 SGHAT and CDR2 FQNNGV. The CDR3 region has the DNA TGTGCCAGCAGCTCTACGGGACTAGCGATACCTGGGGAGCAGTACTTC. Its translation is CASSSTGLAIPGEQYF.

J is TRBJ1-3 and V is TRBV5-8, with D uncertain. Trimming cost V 2 bases and J 2 bases, with 8 bases left between them. This CDR3 contains 14 residues. The germline V gene has CDR1 SGHTS and CDR2 YDEGEE. CDR3 in DNA: TGTGCCAGCAGCTTTCGGGAACCTGGAAACACCATATATTTT. Translation gives CASSFREPGNTIYF. Full variable domain (rest looked up from reference TRBV5-8 and TRBJ1-3): EAGVTQSPTHLIKTRGQQATLRCSPISGHTSVYWYQQALGLGLQFLLWYDEGEERNRGNFPPRFSGRQFPNYSSELNVNALELEDSALYLCASSFREPGNTIYFGEGSWLTVV.

Comment on this clone: Other nucleotide sequences in the sample specify the same CDR3. The J gene is TRBJ2-7, the V gene TRBV19, with D possibly TRBD2 on 6 matching bases. The CDR3 runs to 14 residues. V gave up 5 bases and J gave up 0 bases, with 11 bases separating them. The germline V gene has CDR1 LNHDA and CDR2 SQIVND (reference sequence). CDR3 loop: CASSPGLSSYEQYF. The CDR3 region has the DNA TGTGCCAGTAGTCCGGGACTGAGCTCCTACGAGCAGTACTTC.

V gene TRBV5-1 combines with J gene TRBJ2-5; D possibly corresponds to TRBD1 (6 bases). There are 18 residues in the CDR3. CDR1 and CDR2 (germline): SGHRS, YFSETQ. Between the trimmed V and J ends, which lost 2 bases and 0 bases, there was a span of 20 bases. CDR3 region: CASSLSRGAILYQETQYF. The CDR3 region has the DNA TGCGCCAGCAGCTTATCCAGGGGTGCTATACTGTACCAAGAGACCCAGTACTTC.

This chain uses TRBV5-1 with TRBJ2-1; 10 positions match TRBD2. Germline assignment: CDR1 SGHRS and CDR2 YFSETQ. The CDR3 extends over 17 amino acids. Trimming removed 0 bases from V and 0 bases from J; junction bases left unmatched: 3. CDR3 in amino acids: CASSLVSSGSSYNEQFF. For the CDR3, the DNA is TGCGCCAGCAGCTTGGTGTCTAGCGGGAGCTCCTACAATGAGCAGTTCTTC.

The V gene is TRBV19, the J gene TRBJ2-7; D call uncertain. The CDR3 runs to 13 residues. Germline V CDR1 and CDR2: LNHDA, SQIVND (reference sequence). V was shortened by 5 bases and J by 2 bases, with 10 bases between the two germline ends. CDR3 sequence (DNA): TGTGCCAGTAGTCCGACCGTCCCCTACGAGCAGTACTTC. It specifies CASSPTVPYEQYF.

The rearrangement links TRBV28 to TRBJ1-3, with D possibly being TRBD1 (5 bases). Germline assignment: CDR1 MDHEN and CDR2 SYDVKM. The ends were cut back, 1 base at V and 0 bases at J, with 10 bases in the middle. This CDR3 has 16 residues. DNA for the CDR3: TGTGCCAGCAGTTTATTGGTGGGGGACTCTGGAAACACCATATATTTT. This encodes CASSLLVGDSGNTIYF.

The V call is TRBV19, the J call TRBJ1-2, with 7 bases fitting TRBD1. Germline CDR1 LNHDA, CDR2 SQIVND (reference sequence). The CDR3 totals 17 residues. The V segment lost 9 bases and the J segment 7 bases; nucleotides outside the gene matches: 23. CDR3 sequence (DNA): TGTGCCAGCTCTCCTTCTACTATCAAGGGACAGATACTTGGCTACACCTTC. This gives the protein CASSPSTIKGQILGYTF.

This clone was seen just once. The gene calls are TRBV27 and TRBJ2-7; 10 nucleotides match TRBD1. Germline trimming cut 5 bases from V and 2 bases from J; bases unmatched to any gene: 12. Germline-derived CDR1 and CDR2 are MNHEY and SMNVEV (reference sequence). The CDR3 is made up of 17 amino acids. The chain's CDR3 is CASSRSVGDRGTYEQYF. The CDR3 DNA reads TGTGCCAGCAGTAGGTCAGTCGGGGACAGGGGAACCTACGAGCAGTACTTC.

The rearrangement joins TRBV27 to TRBJ2-1; D unresolved. Trimming stripped 4 bases from V and 10 bases from J, with 14 bases between. Germline assignment: CDR1 MNHEY and CDR2 SMNVEV (reference sequence). This CDR3 spans 13 amino acids. CDR3: CASSWIPNQEQFF. In DNA, the CDR3 is TGTGCCAGCAGTTGGATTCCCAACCAAGAGCAGTTCTTC.

Of note for this clone: Within the sample, other DNA sequences also encode this same CDR3. The rearrangement joins TRBV19 to TRBJ1-1; TRBD1 matches at 7 bases. CDR1 is LNHDA and CDR2 is SQIVND in the germline V gene (reference sequence). The CDR3 covers 15 residues. With V trimmed by 5 bases and J by 2 bases, 8 bases remained unmatched. The CDR3 reads CASSPRQGLNTEAFF. For the CDR3, the DNA is TGTGCCAGTAGTCCGCGACAGGGTCTAAACACTGAAGCTTTCTTT.

The chain joins TRBV2 to TRBJ2-7; D remains unclear. Trimming left V 3 bases short and J 0 bases short, with 6 bases between. The CDR3 has 13 residues. CDR1 and CDR2 (germline): SNHLY, FYNNEI. The CDR3 DNA reads as TGTGCCAGCAGTGAGGGCACCTCCTACGAGCAGTACTTC. It yields the protein CASSEGTSYEQYF. The complete variable domain, with remaining parts taken from reference TRBV2 and TRBJ2-7, reads EPEVTQTPSHQVTQMGQEVILRCVPISNHLYFYWYRQILGQKVEFLVSFYNNEISEKSEIFDDQFSVERPDGSNFTLKIRSTKLEDSAMYFCASSEGTSYEQYFGPGTRLTVT.

The chain uses TRBV4-1 and TRBJ1-1; perhaps TRBD1 as D (5 bases). The CDR3 runs 13 residues. Germline CDR1 MGHRA, CDR2 YSYEKL. Trimming cost V 4 bases and J 7 bases, with 13 bases left between them. The CDR3 region is CASSRTLGFEAFF. CDR3 nucleotide sequence: TGCGCCAGCAGCCGGACACTTGGGTTTGAAGCTTTCTTT.

The CDR3 coding sequence is TGTGCCAGCAGTTTCTTAACCGTGATGGGGTGGGAGACCCAGTACTTC. Translated: CASSFLTVMGWETQYF. The gene calls are TRBV28 and TRBJ2-5; unclear D gene. Germline V gives CDR1 MDHEN, CDR2 SYDVKM. Trimming removed 3 bases from V and 5 bases from J, with 19 bases in between. The CDR3 is 16 residues long.

The gene calls are TRBV28 and TRBJ1-1; 7 nucleotides line up with TRBD1. Germline lookup yields CDR1 MDHEN and CDR2 SYDVKM. This CDR3 region has 16 residues. In DNA, the CDR3 is TGTGCAGCTGAGGGGCAGGGGGTAAGTGTGAACACTGAAGCTTTCTTT. Translating it yields CAAEGQGVSVNTEAFF. The whole variable domain, filled in from reference TRBV28 and TRBJ1-1, reads DVKVTQSSRYLVKRTGEKVFLECVQDMDHENMFWYRQDPGLGLRLIYFSYDVKMKEKGDIPEGYSVSREKKERFSLILESASTNQTSMYLCAAEGQGVSVNTEAFFGQGTRLTVV.

The J gene is TRBJ1-1, the V gene TRBV5-4; no definite D call. The V gene lost 4 bases and the J gene lost 1 base, with 5 bases spanning the gap. This CDR3 has 12 amino acids. Germline V CDR1 and CDR2: SGHNT, YYREEE (reference sequence). This CDR3 reads CASSVQNTEAFF. CDR3 in DNA: TGTGCCAGCAGCGTACAGAACACTGAAGCTTTCTTT.

The chain links TRBV5-1 to TRBJ2-7, with 7 bases fitting TRBD1. Trimming took 5 bases from V and 8 from J; bases not matched to a gene: 13. Germline assignment: CDR1 SGHRS and CDR2 YFSETQ. This CDR3 contains 14 residues. The CDR3 protein is CASSFNRDSGQQYF. As DNA, the CDR3 is TGCGCCAGCAGTTTCAACCGGGACAGCGGTCAGCAGTACTTC. Combining the CDR3 with reference TRBV5-1 and TRBJ2-7 gives the whole variable domain KAGVTQTPRYLIKTRGQQVTLSCSPISGHRSVSWYQQTPGQGLQFLFEYFSETQRNKGNFPGRFSGRQFSNSRSEMNVSTLELGDSALYLCASSFNRDSGQQYFGPGTRLTVT.

This sequence joins TRBV5-6 and TRBJ2-7; tentative D call: TRBD1 (6 bases). This CDR3 region has 17 residues. Germline values: CDR1 SGHDT, CDR2 YYEEEE. V lost 2 bases to trimming and J lost 0 bases, with 18 bases between them. As DNA, the CDR3 is TGTGCCAGCAGCTTTTCCTTCAGGGGTAAGGACTCCTACGAGCAGTACTTC. It yields the protein CASSFSFRGKDSYEQYF.

The chain employs TRBV9 and TRBJ1-2; 9 bases match TRBD1. CDR1 and CDR2 (germline): SGDLS, YYNGEE. The CDR3 length is 20 residues. With V trimmed by 3 bases and J by 0 bases, 18 bases remained unmatched. This CDR3 reads CASSAFRQGGMDLTNYGYTF. As DNA, the CDR3 is TGTGCCAGCAGCGCCTTCCGACAGGGGGGCATGGATTTAACTAACTATGGCTACACCTTC.